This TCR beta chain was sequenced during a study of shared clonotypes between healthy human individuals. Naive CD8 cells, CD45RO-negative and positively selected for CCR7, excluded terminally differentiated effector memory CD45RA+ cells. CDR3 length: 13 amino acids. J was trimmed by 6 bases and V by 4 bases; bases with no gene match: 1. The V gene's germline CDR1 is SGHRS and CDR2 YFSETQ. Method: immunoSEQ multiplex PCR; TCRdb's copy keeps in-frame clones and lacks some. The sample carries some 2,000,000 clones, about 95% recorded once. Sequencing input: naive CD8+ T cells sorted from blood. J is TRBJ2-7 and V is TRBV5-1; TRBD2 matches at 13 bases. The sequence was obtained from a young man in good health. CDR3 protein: CASSGLAGVEQYF. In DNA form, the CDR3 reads TGCGCCAGCAGCGGACTAGCGGGAGTCGAGCAGTACTTC.